Listed below are T cell receptor beta chains from one sample, sequenced in a study of CD8+CD57+ T cells in acquired aplastic anemia. One entry per CDR3 protein, called by TCRdb with MiXCR from the reads. The sample records 250,000 to 350,000 distinct CDR3 sequences, 45% to 65% being singletons. Sequenced sample: sorted CD4+, CD8+, or CD8+CD57+ T cells (not recorded which) from PBMCs. All receptors come from a human donor with aplastic anemia. CDR3s include the opening cysteine and the closing phenylalanine or tryptophan. D genes are given only for firm matches. Rows may omit the clone size; those that give it use once, few, many or a size class.

V	J	size	D	CDR3	DNA
TRBV2	TRBJ2-7	NA	NA	CANSSVAHEQYF	TGTGCCAACAGTTCCGTAGCCCATGAGCAGTACTTC
TRBV19	TRBJ1-4	NA	NA	CASSIRLVNEKLFF	TGTGCCAGTAGTATTCGGTTGGTTAATGAAAAACTGTTTTTT
TRBV7-3	TRBJ2-3	many	TRBD1	CASSKQGAGTDTQYF	TGTGCCAGCAGCAAACAGGGGGCTGGCACAGATACGCAGTATTTT
TRBV15	TRBJ1-5	NA	NA	CATSRTGQDYSNQPQHF	TGTGCCACCAGCAGAACGGGCCAGGACTATAGCAATCAGCCCCAGCATTTT
TRBV29-1	TRBJ2-3	NA	TRBD2	CSVDLASGRNQDNTDTQYF	TGCAGCGTTGACTTGGCTAGCGGGAGGAACCAGGATAACACAGATACGCAGTATTTT
TRBV7-9	TRBJ2-1	few	TRBD2	CASSLGAGVHNEQFF	TGTGCCAGCAGCTTAGGAGCGGGAGTGCACAATGAGCAGTTCTTC
TRBV7-9	TRBJ2-3	NA	TRBD2	CASSPWASGWDTQYF	TGTGCCAGCAGCCCTTGGGCTAGCGGGTGGGATACGCAGTATTTT
TRBV5-4	TRBJ2-7	NA	NA	CASSFAGDRVEQYF	TGTGCCAGCAGCTTTGCCGGGGATCGAGTCGAGCAGTACTTC
TRBV5-4	TRBJ2-2	NA	NA	CASSHEDRELFF	TGTGCCAGCAGCCACGAAGACAGGGAGCTGTTTTTT
TRBV9	TRBJ1-3	many	NA	CASSGRLASGNTIYF	TGTGCCAGCAGCGGACGGCTCGCCTCTGGAAACACCATATATTTT
TRBV7-2	TRBJ2-5	many	TRBD2	CASSPGGPETQYF	TGTGCCAGCAGCCCGGGAGGGCCGGAGACCCAGTACTTC
TRBV2	TRBJ2-5	many	NA	CASSLRLQETQYF	TGTGCCAGCAGTTTGAGACTCCAAGAGACCCAGTACTTC
TRBV3-1	TRBJ2-2	many	TRBD2	CASTRLAGGELFF	TGTGCCAGCACCCGACTAGCTGGTGGGGAGCTGTTTTTT
TRBV20-1	TRBJ2-5	NA	TRBD2	CSAGGLAGEVETQYF	TGCAGTGCAGGGGGACTAGCGGGAGAGGTAGAGACCCAGTACTTC
TRBV2	TRBJ1-6	NA	NA	CVDRDNSPYYPYNSPLHF	TGTGTAGACCGGGACAATTCTCCTTACTATCCTTATAATTCACCCCTCCACTTT
TRBV7-2	TRBJ2-3	NA	NA	CASSLGGSWDTQYF	TGTGCCAGCAGCTTAGGGGGTAGTTGGGATACGCAGTATTTT
TRBV6-5	TRBJ1-2	many	NA	CASSSLTGLYGYTF	TGTGCCAGCAGTTCCTTGACAGGATTGTATGGCTACACCTTC
TRBV11-2	TRBJ2-5	many	TRBD2	CASSFGGEEAQYF	TGTGCCAGCAGCTTTGGGGGGGAAGAGGCCCAGTACTTC
TRBV20-1	TRBJ1-6	NA	TRBD1	CSARGQGGSPLHF	TGCAGTGCTAGAGGACAGGGAGGTTCACCCCTCCACTTT
TRBV5-1	TRBJ2-2	many	NA	CASSLTASTNTGELFF	TGCGCCAGCAGCTTGACGGCCAGTACGAACACCGGGGAGCTGTTTTTT
TRBV2	TRBJ2-1	few	TRBD2	CASSATSGGARNEQFF	TGTGCCAGCAGTGCTACTAGCGGGGGGGCGAGGAATGAGCAGTTCTTC
TRBV7-9	TRBJ2-3	NA	TRBD1	CASRRWDSSTDTQYF	TGTGCCAGCAGACGATGGGACAGTAGCACAGATACGCAGTATTTT
TRBV24-1	TRBJ2-6	few	NA	CATSDLGQSSGANVLTF	TGTGCCACCAGTGATTTAGGACAGTCCTCTGGGGCCAACGTCCTGACTTTC
TRBV10-3	TRBJ2-5	many	TRBD2	CAVRDSGGAGETQYF	TGTGCCGTACGAGATAGCGGGGGGGCAGGAGAGACCCAGTACTTC